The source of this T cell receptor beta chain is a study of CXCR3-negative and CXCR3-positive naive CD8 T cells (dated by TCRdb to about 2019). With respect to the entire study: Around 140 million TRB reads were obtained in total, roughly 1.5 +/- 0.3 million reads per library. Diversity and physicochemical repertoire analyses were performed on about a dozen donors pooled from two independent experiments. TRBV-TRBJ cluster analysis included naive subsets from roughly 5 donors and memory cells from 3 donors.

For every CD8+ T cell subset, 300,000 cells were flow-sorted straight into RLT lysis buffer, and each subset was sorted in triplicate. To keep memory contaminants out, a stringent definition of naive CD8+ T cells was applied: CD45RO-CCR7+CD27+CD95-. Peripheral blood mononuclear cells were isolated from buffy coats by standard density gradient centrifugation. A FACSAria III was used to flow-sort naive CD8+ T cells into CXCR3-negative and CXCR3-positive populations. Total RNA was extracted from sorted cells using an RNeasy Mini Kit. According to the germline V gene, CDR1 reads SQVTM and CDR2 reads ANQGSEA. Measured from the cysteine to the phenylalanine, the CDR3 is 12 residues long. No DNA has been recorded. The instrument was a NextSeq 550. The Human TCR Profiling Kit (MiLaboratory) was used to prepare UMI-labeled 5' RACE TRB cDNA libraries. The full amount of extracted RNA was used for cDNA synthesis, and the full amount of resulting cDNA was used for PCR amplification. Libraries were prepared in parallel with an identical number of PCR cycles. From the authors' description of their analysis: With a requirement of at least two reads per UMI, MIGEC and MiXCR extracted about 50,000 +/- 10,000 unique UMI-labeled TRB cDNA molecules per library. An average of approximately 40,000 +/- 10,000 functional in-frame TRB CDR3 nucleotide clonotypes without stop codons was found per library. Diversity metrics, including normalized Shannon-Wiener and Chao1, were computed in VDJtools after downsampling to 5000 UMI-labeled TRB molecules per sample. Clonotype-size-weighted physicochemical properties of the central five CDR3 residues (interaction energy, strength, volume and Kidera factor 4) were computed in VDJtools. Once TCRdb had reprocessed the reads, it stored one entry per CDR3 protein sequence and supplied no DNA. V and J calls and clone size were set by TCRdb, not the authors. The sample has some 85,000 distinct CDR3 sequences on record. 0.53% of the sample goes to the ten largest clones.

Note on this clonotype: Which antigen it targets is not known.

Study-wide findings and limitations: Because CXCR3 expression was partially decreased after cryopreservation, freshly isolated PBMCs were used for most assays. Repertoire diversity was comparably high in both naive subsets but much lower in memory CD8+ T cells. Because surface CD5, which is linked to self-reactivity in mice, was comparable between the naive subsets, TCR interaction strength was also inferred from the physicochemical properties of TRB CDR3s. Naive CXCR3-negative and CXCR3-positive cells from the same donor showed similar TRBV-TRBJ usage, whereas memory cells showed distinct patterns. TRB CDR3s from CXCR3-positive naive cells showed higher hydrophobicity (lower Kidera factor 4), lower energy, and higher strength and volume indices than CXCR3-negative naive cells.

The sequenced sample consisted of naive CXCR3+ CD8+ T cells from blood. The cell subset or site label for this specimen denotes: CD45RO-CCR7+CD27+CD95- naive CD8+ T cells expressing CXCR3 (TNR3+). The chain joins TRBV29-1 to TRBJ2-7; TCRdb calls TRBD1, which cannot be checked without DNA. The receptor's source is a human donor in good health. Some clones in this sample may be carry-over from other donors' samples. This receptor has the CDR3 CSAIRTDNEQYF.